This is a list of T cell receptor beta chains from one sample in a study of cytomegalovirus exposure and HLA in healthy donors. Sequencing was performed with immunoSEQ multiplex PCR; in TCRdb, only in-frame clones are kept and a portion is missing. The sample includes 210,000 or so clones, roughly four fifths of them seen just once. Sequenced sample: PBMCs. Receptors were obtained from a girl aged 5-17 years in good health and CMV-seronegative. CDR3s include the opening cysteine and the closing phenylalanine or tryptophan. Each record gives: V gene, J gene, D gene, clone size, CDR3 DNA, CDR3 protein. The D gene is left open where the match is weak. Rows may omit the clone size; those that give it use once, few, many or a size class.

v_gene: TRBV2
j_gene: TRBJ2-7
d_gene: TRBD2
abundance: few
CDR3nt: TGTGCCAGCAGTGAAAAGCGGGGGAGCTCCTACGAGCAGTACTTC
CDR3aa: CASSEKRGSSYEQYF

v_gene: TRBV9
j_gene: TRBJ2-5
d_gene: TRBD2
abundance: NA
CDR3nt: TGTGCCAGCAGCCCGATGACTAGCGGTGGACCCCAGTACTTC
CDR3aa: CASSPMTSGGPQYF

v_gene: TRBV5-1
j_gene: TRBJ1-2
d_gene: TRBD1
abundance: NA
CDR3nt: TGCGCCAGCAGACTAGGACAGGGAGGTCTAACTAACTATGGCTACACCTTC
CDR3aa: CASRLGQGGLTNYGYTF

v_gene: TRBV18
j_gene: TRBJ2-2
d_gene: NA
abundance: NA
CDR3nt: TGTGCCAGTTCAGGGGGGATGCGCACCGGGGAGCTGTTTTTT
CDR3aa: CASSGGMRTGELFF

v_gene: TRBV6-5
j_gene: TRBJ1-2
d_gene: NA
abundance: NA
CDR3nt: TGTGCCACCCGGGGTGGTGGCTACACCTTC
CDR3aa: CATRGGGYTF

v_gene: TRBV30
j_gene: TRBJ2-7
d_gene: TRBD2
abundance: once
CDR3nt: TGTGCCTGGAGTGTACTAGCGGGATTCGTCGAGCAGTACTTC
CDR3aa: CAWSVLAGFVEQYF

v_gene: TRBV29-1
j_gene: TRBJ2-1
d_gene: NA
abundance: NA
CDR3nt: TGCAGCGTCCCCTTGGTCGCTGGGAGGTCCTACAATGAGCAGTTCTTC
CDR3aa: CSVPLVAGRSYNEQFF

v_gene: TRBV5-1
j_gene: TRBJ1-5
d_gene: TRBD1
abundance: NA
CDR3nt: TGCGCCAGCAGCTTGGGGACAGGAGGCAATCAGCCCCAGCATTTT
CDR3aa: CASSLGTGGNQPQHF

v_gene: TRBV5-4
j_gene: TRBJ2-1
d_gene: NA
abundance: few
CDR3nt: TGTGCCAGCAGCCTCGAGTTACTCTCCTACAATGAGCAGTTCTTC
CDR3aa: CASSLELLSYNEQFF

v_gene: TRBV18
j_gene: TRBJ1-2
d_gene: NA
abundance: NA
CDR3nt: TGTGCCAGCTCGCCTATGAGACAGAACGATGGCTACACCTTC
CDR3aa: CASSPMRQNDGYTF

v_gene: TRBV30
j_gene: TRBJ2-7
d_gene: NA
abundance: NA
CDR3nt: TGTGCCTGGAGTGTACAAAGGGGCTCCTACGAGCAGTACTTC
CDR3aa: CAWSVQRGSYEQYF